The present TCR beta chain was sequenced within a study of T cells expressing NK-cell markers. Background on the study: Beta-chain profiling covered CD3+CD56+NKG2C+, CD3+CD56+NKG2C- and CD3+CD56-NKG2C+ sorted subsets. Eight donors were sequenced, seven testing HCMV-seropositive and one testing seronegative.

The study's findings and limits: Several donors' CD3+CD56-NKG2C+ cells were dominated by the same clonotypes.

Concerning this clonotype: What it recognizes is unknown.

Germline loops: CDR1 MNHNS, CDR2 SASEGT. The CDR3 spans 14 residues. TCRdb reprocessed the 5' RACE reads, keeping one entry per CDR3 protein, no DNA. This listing includes 500,000 or so distinct CDR3 sequences. The chain is built from TRBV6-1 and TRBJ2-7; absent DNA, TCRdb's TRBD2 call cannot be checked. This receptor was taken from a man younger than 35 in good health. The source material was blood T cells: a sorted CD56 or NKG2C T cell subset, CD4+ or CD8+ T cells, or bulk PBMC T cells (not recorded which). CDR3 residues: CASSQRDYSYEQYF.